These T cell receptor beta chains were read from a single sample in a study of T cells in Graves' hyperthyroidism and ophthalmopathy. Each CDR3 protein is one row after TCRdb ran MiXCR on the multiplex PCR reads. The sample carries 500,000 to 650,000 distinct CDR3 sequences, about 20% recorded once. The sample taken for sequencing was blood. Every receptor here comes from a man aged 40-55 years with Graves' ophthalmopathy. The CDR3 runs from the conserved cysteine through the conserved F or W. Each record gives: clone size, J gene, D gene, V gene, CDR3 DNA, CDR3 protein. D genes are given only for firm matches. Rows may omit the clone size; those that give it use once, few, many or a size class.

>many|TRBJ2-3|NA|TRBV29-1
TGCAGCGTTGAGGAGGGTCGCGGAGATACGCAGTATTTT
CSVEEGRGDTQYF
>NA|TRBJ2-3|TRBD2|TRBV6-2/TRBV6-3
TGTGCCAGCCGCGCCGCAAGACTAGCGGGGGGGCAAGATACGCAGTATTTT
CASRAARLAGGQDTQYF
>few|TRBJ1-3|NA|TRBV7-8
TGTGCCAGCAGCCCCTCTCCAGGGCTCGGAAACACCATATATTTT
CASSPSPGLGNTIYF
>few|TRBJ2-5|NA|TRBV6-1
TGTGCCAGCATGGGGGATCGGGAGACCCAGTACTTC
CASMGDRETQYF
>NA|TRBJ2-1|NA|TRBV9
TGTGCCAGCAGCGTAGCTACCCAAGGGCCCTACAATGAGCAGTTCTTC
CASSVATQGPYNEQFF
>many|TRBJ1-6|TRBD1|TRBV2
TGTGCCAGCAGTCTTCCTGACAGGGGCGTTAAGAATTCACCCCTCCACTTT
CASSLPDRGVKNSPLHF
>few|TRBJ1-2|NA|TRBV19
TGTGCCAGTAGTAACAGGGCCGAACCCGCTAACTATGGCTACACCTTC
CASSNRAEPANYGYTF
>NA|TRBJ2-2|TRBD1|TRBV9
TGTGCCAGCAGCACCAACAGGGGTCTTAACACCGGGGAGCTGTTTTTT
CASSTNRGLNTGELFF
>many|TRBJ1-2|NA|TRBV18
TGTGCCAGCTCCCAGAGACAGAATGGCTACACCTTC
CASSQRQNGYTF
>few|TRBJ2-1|TRBD2|TRBV7-9
TGTGCCAGCAGCTTCACTCCGACTAGCTGGAGGAACAATGAGCAGTTCTTC
CASSFTPTSWRNNEQFF
>NA|TRBJ1-2|NA|TRBV10-3
TGTGCCATCAGTGACCCGGCCAGGGATACTGTCTTAGGCTACACCTTC
CAISDPARDTVLGYTF
>NA|TRBJ2-5|TRBD2|TRBV30
TGTGCCTGGAGTTTCGGGGTAGCGGGAGTGGTAGAGACCCGGTACTTC
CAWSFGVAGVVETRYF
>many|TRBJ2-1|TRBD2|TRBV20-1
TGCAGTGCCACGGGGACTAGCCGAGAGGGTGAGCAGTTCTTC
CSATGTSREGEQFF
>NA|TRBJ2-5|TRBD2|TRBV11-2
TGTGCCAGCAGCTTAGAATCGACTAGCGGGGGCGGGGACTTC
CASSLESTSGGGDF
>few|TRBJ2-4|NA|TRBV6-5
TGTGCCAGCAGTTACTCTTCCGGGGCAAACATTCAGTACTTC
CASSYSSGANIQYF
>few|TRBJ1-5|TRBD1|TRBV7-9
TGTGCCAGCAGCCTCGAGGGGGCCCTCAATCAGCCCCAGCATTTT
CASSLEGALNQPQHF
>NA|TRBJ2-7|NA|TRBV4-2
TGTGCCAGCGGCCAAGATCTGTACGGTAGCCAAACCTACGAGCAGTACTTC
CASGQDLYGSQTYEQYF
>NA|TRBJ1-2|TRBD1|TRBV28
TGTGCCAGCAGTTCAACCGCCGGGACAGGACCTCGGAATGGCTACACCTTC
CASSSTAGTGPRNGYTF
>few|TRBJ1-2|NA|TRBV12-3/TRBV12-4
TGTGCCAGCAGGTTGCGGGGGGTACGGAGCACCTTC
CASRLRGVRSTF
>NA|TRBJ1-1|NA|TRBV6-5
TGTGCCAGCAGTTACACCGACGGGGGAACTGAAGCTTTCTTT
CASSYTDGGTEAFF
>many|TRBJ1-3|NA|TRBV11-2
TGTGCCAGCAGCTTAGGAGACCACTCTGGAAACACCATATATTTT
CASSLGDHSGNTIYF
>once|TRBJ1-1|NA|TRBV12-3/TRBV12-4
TGTGCCAGCAGCAAGAGGTGGGGCACTGAAGCTTTCTTT
CASSKRWGTEAFF
>few|TRBJ2-2|NA|TRBV20-1
TGCAGTGCTAGTAAGGGGCGGGCCACCGGGGAGCTGTTTTTT
CSASKGRATGELFF
>many|TRBJ2-7|NA|TRBV7-2
TGTGCCAGCAGCTTAGGTGGGGTAGGGTACGAGCAGTACTTC
CASSLGGVGYEQYF
>few|TRBJ2-3|NA|TRBV7-8
TGTGCCAGCAGCTTAGGGGCGTGGAGAGAAGATACGCAGTATTTT
CASSLGAWREDTQYF
>NA|TRBJ1-2|TRBD1|TRBV19
TGTGCCAGTATCAGACGGACAGGGGGCTTTGGTGGCTACACCTTC
CASIRRTGGFGGYTF
>NA|TRBJ2-3|NA|TRBV6-5
TGTGCCAGCAGTTACTCGAGTGAACTGTACACAGATACGCAGTATTTT
CASSYSSELYTDTQYF
>few|TRBJ1-6|NA|TRBV6-5
TGTGCCAGCAGTTACCAGGGACTATCGGGAGACGGTTCACCCCTCCACTTT
CASSYQGLSGDGSPLHF
>many|TRBJ2-1|NA|TRBV5-6
TGTGCCAGCAGGCGCCGGACAGGGAGCGGGGACTACAATGAGCAGTTCTTC
CASRRRTGSGDYNEQFF